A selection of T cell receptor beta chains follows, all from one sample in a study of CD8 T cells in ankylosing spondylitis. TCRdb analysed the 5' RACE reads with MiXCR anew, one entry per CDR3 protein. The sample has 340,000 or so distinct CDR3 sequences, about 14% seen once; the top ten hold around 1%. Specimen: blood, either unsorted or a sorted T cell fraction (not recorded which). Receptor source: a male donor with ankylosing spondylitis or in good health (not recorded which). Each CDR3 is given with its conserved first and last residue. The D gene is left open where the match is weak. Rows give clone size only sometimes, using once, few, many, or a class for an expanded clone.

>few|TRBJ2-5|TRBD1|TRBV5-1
TGCGCCAGCAGCGGAGGGACAGGGAATACCGGACAAGAGACCCAGTACTTC
CASSGGTGNTGQETQYF
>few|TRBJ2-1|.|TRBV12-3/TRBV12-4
TGTGCCAGCAGGGGGGGCTCGTCCACCTACAATGAGCAGTTCTTC
CASRGGSSTYNEQFF
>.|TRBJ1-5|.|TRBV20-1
TGCAGTGCTAGAGATGGGCCCTCTCGAAGTCAGCCCCAGCATTTT
CSARDGPSRSQPQHF
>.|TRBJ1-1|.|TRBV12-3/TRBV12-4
TGTGCCAGCAGGCACCAACAGCTAACTGAAGCTTTCTTT
CASRHQQLTEAFF
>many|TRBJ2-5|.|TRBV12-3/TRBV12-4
TGTGCCAGCAGTGAGGGGACCGGGGAGACCCAGTACTTC
CASSEGTGETQYF
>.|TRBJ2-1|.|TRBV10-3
TGTGCCATCAGTGGCGTCACGGTTGCAAACGAGCAGTTCTTC
CAISGVTVANEQFF
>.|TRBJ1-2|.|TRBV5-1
TGCGCCAGCAGCTTGAATCAGGATGGCTACACCTTC
CASSLNQDGYTF
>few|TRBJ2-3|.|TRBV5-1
TGCGCCAGCAGCGATCGGACCTCCCGCACAGATACGCAGTATTTT
CASSDRTSRTDTQYF
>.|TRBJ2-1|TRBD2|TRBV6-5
TGTGCCAGCAGTTACTCGTCTAGCGGTCCCAATGAGCAGTTCTTC
CASSYSSSGPNEQFF
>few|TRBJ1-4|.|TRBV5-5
TGTGCCAGCAGCTTGAACAGTAGAGATAAACTGTTTTTT
CASSLNSRDKLFF
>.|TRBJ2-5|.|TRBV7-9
TGTGCCAGCAGCCCAAGAAGAGGAGCAGGGGAGACCCAGTACTTC
CASSPRRGAGETQYF
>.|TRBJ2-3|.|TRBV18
TGTGCCAGCTCAAGCGGGTCCGATACGCAGTATTTT
CASSSGSDTQYF
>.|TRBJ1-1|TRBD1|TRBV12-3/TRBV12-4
TGTGCCAGCAGTGGGACAGGGGGAGCTTTCTTT
CASSGTGGAFF
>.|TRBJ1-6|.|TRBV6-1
TGTGCCAGCACCCGACAGCCACCTTATAATTCACCCCTCCACTTT
CASTRQPPYNSPLHF
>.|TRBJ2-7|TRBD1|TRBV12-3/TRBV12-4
TGTGCCAGCAGTTCGGACAGGGTAACCTACGAGCAGTACTTC
CASSSDRVTYEQYF
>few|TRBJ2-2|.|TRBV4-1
TGCGCCAGCAGCCAAGATGGGAGACTAGTGAACACCGGGGAGCTGTTTTTT
CASSQDGRLVNTGELFF
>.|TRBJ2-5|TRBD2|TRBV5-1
TGCGCCAGCAGCTTGGGGGCTAGCGGGTTCGGCGGTGACCAGTACTTC
CASSLGASGFGGDQYF
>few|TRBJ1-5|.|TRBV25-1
TGTGCCAGCAGTGAATATGGGCAGCAGCCCCAGCATTTT
CASSEYGQQPQHF
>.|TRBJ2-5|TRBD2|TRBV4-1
TGCGCCAGCAGCCTTATGGGACTAGCGGGAGAGGCAGAGACCCAGTACTTC
CASSLMGLAGEAETQYF
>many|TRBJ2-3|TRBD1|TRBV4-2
TGTGCCAGCAGCCGAAGGGACAGGGAGCCCACAGATACGCAGTATTTT
CASSRRDREPTDTQYF
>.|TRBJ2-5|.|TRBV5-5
TGTGCCAGCAGCTTGTGGACTCAAGAGACCCAGTACTTC
CASSLWTQETQYF
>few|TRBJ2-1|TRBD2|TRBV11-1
TGTGCCAGCATCACCCCTGGCGGGAGCCTGTTCTTC
CASITPGGSLFF
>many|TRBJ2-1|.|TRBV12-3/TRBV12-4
TGTGCCGTTTCAGCGTTGTACTCCTACAATGAGCAGTTCTTC
CAVSALYSYNEQFF
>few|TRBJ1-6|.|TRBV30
TGTGCCTGGAGTGACATCAGGTTCCATAATTCACCCCTCCACTTT
CAWSDIRFHNSPLHF
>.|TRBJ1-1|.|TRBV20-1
TGCAGTGCTAGAATTACAGTTCCCCCTGAAGCTTTCTTT
CSARITVPPEAFF
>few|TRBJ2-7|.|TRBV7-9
TGTGCCAGCAGCCCCCAAGTCAGCGAGCAGTACTTC
CASSPQVSEQYF
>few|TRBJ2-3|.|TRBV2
TGTGCCAGCAGGGGGACCGACCATACGCAGTATTTT
CASRGTDHTQYF
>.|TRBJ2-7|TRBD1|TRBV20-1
TGCAGTGCTCGGGATGGGACAGGGGGCGCGTTGGACTACGAGCAGTACTTC
CSARDGTGGALDYEQYF
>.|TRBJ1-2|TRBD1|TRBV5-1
TGCGCCAGCAGCTTGGGGGACAGGGATTCGTATGGCTACACCTTC
CASSLGDRDSYGYTF
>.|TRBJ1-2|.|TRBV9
TGTGCCAGCAGCGTATCGCTCCCCTTGGAGGGGACACGGGATGGCTACACCTTC
CASSVSLPLEGTRDGYTF
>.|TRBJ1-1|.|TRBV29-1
TGCAGCGTTGTGGCAGGGTCAGACACTGAAGCTTTCTTT
CSVVAGSDTEAFF
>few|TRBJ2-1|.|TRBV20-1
TGCAGTGCTAGAACCGTAGGTCGCAATGAGCAGTTCTTC
CSARTVGRNEQFF
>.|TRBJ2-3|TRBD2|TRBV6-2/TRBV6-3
TGTGCCAGCAGCCGCCTTACTCGGAGCGGGGGGGCCGGAGATACGCAGTATTTT
CASSRLTRSGGAGDTQYF
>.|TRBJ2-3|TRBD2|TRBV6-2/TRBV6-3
TGTGCCAGCAGTTACGCTAGCGGGGGATATACGCAGTATTTT
CASSYASGGYTQYF
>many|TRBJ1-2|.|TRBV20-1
TGCAGTGCTAGTCCCCCAGCGTATGGCTACACCTTC
CSASPPAYGYTF
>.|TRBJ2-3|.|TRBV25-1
TGTGCCAGCAGTGAATTCCCCACAGATACGCAGTATTTT
CASSEFPTDTQYF
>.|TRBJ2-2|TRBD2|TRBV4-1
TGCGCCAGCAGCCACTTGGGCGGGAGCAACACCGGGGAGCTGTTTTTT
CASSHLGGSNTGELFF
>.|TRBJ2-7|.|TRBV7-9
TGTGCCAGCAGCCGGTCCGGGTTGCGGGACGATTCCTACGAGCAGTACTTC
CASSRSGLRDDSYEQYF
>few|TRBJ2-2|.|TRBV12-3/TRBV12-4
TGTGCCAGCAGAACGGGCTACACCGGGGAGCTGTTTTTT
CASRTGYTGELFF
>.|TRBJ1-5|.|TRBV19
TGTGCCAGTACCCCCGACAGGTTTCAGCCCCAGCATTTT
CASTPDRFQPQHF
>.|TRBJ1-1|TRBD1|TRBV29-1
TGCAGCGTGCGGAAGACAGGGGAGGGCACTGAAGCTTTCTTT
CSVRKTGEGTEAFF
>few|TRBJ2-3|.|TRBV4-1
TGCGCCAGCAGTCGAGAGACAGATACGCAGTATTTT
CASSRETDTQYF
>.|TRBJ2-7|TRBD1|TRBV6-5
TGTGCCAGCAGTTTCCCGGACAGGGGACGCTACGAGCAGTACTTC
CASSFPDRGRYEQYF
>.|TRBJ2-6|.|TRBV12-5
TGTGCTAGTGCTAGCTCTGGGGCCAACGTCCTGACTTTC
CASASSGANVLTF
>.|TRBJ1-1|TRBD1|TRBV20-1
TGCAGTGCTGCCTTGGGACAGCCAATGAACACTGAAGCTTTCTTT
CSAALGQPMNTEAFF
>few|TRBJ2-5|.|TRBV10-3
TGTGCCATCAGTGAGTCGACCGGTGAGAAGACCCAGTACTTC
CAISESTGEKTQYF
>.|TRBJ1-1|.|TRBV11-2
TGTGCCAGCAGCACAGTGATAGAGACTGAAGCTTTCTTT
CASSTVIETEAFF
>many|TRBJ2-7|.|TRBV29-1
TGCAGCGTGGGTACCTACGAGCAGTACTTC
CSVGTYEQYF
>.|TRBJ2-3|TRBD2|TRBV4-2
TGTGCCAGCAGCCAAGGTGGGGGCGGGAGGGCAGATACGCAGTATTTT
CASSQGGGGRADTQYF
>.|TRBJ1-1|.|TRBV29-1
TGCAGCGCCCTAGGGGGGGGCCTGAACACTGAAGCTTTCTTT
CSALGGGLNTEAFF
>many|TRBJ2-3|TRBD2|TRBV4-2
TGTGCCAGCAGCCAAGATAATCTAGCGGAAGAGTATTTT
CASSQDNLAEEYF
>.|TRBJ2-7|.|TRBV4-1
TGCGCCAGCAGCCAAGTAGGTCAGGGAGGCTCCTACGAGCAGTACTTC
CASSQVGQGGSYEQYF
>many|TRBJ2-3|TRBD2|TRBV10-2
TGCGCCAGCCGGGGGGAAGCGGGGAGGGATACGCAGTATTTT
CASRGEAGRDTQYF
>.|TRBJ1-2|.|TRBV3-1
TGTGCCAGCAGCCAAGACCCTAACACGAACTATGGCTACACCTTC
CASSQDPNTNYGYTF
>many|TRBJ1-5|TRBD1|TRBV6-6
TGTGCCAGCAGTTTGACAGGGATGGGACAGCCCCAGCATTTT
CASSLTGMGQPQHF